This T cell receptor beta chain emerged from a study of blood T cell repertoires in COVID-19. CDR1 and CDR2 (germline): SGHRS, YFSETQ. V was pared by 7 bases and J by 3 bases, with 19 bases between. There are 15 residues in the CDR3. Original processing notes: Estimation of nucleated cell counts was performed using reference gene primer amplification. Data came from immunoSEQ multiplex PCR; TCRdb stores just in-frame clones and leaves some out. V and J calls and clone size are those listed in that table; D and trimming were worked out from the DNA. The top ten hold about 6.8% of the sample, which has a few hundred thousand clones, 70% to 90% seen once.

The TCR was taken from a man between 18 and 29 years old who had recovered from COVID-19. This chain connects TRBV5-1 to TRBJ1-1; a possible D gene is TRBD1 (5 bases). The specimen sequenced was peripheral blood. CDR3: CASGGTGRGDTEAFF. The CDR3 nucleotides are TGCGCCAGCGGAGGAACGGGCCGGGGGGACACTGAAGCTTTCTTT.